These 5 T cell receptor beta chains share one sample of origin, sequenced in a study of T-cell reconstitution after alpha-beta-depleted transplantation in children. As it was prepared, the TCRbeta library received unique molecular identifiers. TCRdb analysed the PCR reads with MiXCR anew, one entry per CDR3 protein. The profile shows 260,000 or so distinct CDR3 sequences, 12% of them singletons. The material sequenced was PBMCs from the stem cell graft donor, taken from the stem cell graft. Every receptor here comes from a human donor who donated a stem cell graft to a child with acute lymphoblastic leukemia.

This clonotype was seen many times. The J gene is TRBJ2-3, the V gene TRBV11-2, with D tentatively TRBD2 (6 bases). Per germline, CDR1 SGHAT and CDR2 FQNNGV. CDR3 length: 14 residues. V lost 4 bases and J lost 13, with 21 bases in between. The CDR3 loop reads CASSSAPKLAGKYF. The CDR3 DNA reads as TGTGCCAGCAGCTCCGCCCCGAAGCTGGCGGGAAAGTATTTT.

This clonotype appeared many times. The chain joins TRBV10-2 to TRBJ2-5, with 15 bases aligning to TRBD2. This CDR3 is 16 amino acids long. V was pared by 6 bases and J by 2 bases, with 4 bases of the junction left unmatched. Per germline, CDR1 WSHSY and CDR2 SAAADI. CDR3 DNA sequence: TGCGCCAGCAGCGTGGGACTAGCGGGGGGACAAGAGACCCAGTACTTC. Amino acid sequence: CASSVGLAGGQETQYF.

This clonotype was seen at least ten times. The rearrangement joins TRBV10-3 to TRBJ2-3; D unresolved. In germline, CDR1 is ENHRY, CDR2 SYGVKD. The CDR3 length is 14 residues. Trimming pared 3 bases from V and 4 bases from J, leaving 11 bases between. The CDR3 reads CAISDPQTADTQYF. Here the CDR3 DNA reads TGTGCCATCAGTGACCCCCAAACCGCAGATACGCAGTATTTT.

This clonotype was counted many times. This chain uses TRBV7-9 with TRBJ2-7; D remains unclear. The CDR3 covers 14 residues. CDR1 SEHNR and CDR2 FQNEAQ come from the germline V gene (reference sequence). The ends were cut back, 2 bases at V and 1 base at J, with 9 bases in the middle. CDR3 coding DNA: TGTGCCAGCAGCTTAAAACCAGGTTCCTACGAGCAGTACTTC. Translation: CASSLKPGSYEQYF. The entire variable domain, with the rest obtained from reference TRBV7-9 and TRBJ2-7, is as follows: DTGVSQNPRHKITKRGQNVTFRCDPISEHNRLYWYRQTLGQGPEFLTYFQNEAQLEKSRLLSDRFSAERPKGSFSTLEIQRTEQGDSAMYLCASSLKPGSYEQYFGPGTRLTVT.

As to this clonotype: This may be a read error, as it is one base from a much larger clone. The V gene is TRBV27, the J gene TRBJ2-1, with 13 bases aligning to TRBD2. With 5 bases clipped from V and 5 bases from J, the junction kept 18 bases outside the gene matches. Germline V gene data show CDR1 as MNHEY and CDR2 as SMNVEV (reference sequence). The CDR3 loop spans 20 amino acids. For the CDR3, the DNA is TGTGCCAGCAGTCTCCCTCGGACTAGCGGGAGAGAGGGGGTTAACAATGAGCAGTTCTTC. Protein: CASSLPRTSGREGVNNEQFF.